The rows below give T cell receptor beta chains drawn from one sample of a study of T cells after yellow fever vaccination. From the 5' RACE reads, TCRdb called clonotypes with MiXCR, one entry per CDR3 protein. There are around 530,000 distinct CDR3 sequences in the sample; roughly 17% occur only once, and around 16% lies in the top ten. The material sequenced was PBMCs, taken 5 to 6 days after the first yellow fever vaccination. All receptors derive from a man younger than 30 who received the YFV17D yellow fever vaccine. Both conserved end residues are part of each CDR3. Each record gives: D gene, J gene, V gene, clone size, CDR3 protein, CDR3 DNA. The D gene is left open where the match is weak. Clone size is given for some rows only: seen once, a few or many times, or a class if the clone is expanded.

>NA|TRBJ1-1|TRBV7-2|few
CASSAEMNTEAFF
TGTGCCAGCAGCGCCGAAATGAACACTGAAGCTTTCTTT
>TRBD1|TRBJ1-1|TRBV29-1|NA
CSEREGATEAFF
TGCAGCGAACGAGAGGGGGCAACTGAAGCTTTCTTT
>TRBD1|TRBJ1-4|TRBV4-1|NA
CASRKTGVRHEKLFF
TGCGCCAGCAGAAAAACAGGGGTCAGACATGAAAAACTGTTTTTT
>NA|TRBJ2-2|TRBV4-3|few
CASSHLDGVYPAPNTGELFF
TGCGCCAGCAGCCACCTCGACGGGGTATACCCGGCCCCGAACACCGGGGAGCTGTTTTTT
>NA|TRBJ2-3|TRBV11-2|few
CASSRGSADTQYF
TGTGCCAGCAGCAGGGGGTCCGCAGATACGCAGTATTTT
>NA|TRBJ1-3|TRBV25-1|NA
CASSDPGEGPGNTIYF
TGTGCCAGCAGTGATCCTGGCGAGGGGCCTGGAAACACCATATATTTT
>NA|TRBJ2-5|TRBV11-2|few
CASSQSTFQETQYF
TGTGCCAGCAGCCAATCGACTTTCCAAGAGACCCAGTACTTC
>TRBD2|TRBJ2-1|TRBV20-1|NA
CSARTSGGQITSYNEQFF
TGCAGTGCAAGGACTAGCGGGGGGCAGATTACCTCCTACAATGAGCAGTTCTTC
>NA|TRBJ2-2|TRBV20-1|NA
CSARDPRTTNTGELFF
TGCAGTGCTAGAGATCCACGGACTACAAACACCGGGGAGCTGTTTTTT
>TRBD2|TRBJ2-4|TRBV3-1|once
CASSLSGGQNIQYF
TGTGCCAGCAGCCTCAGCGGGGGACAAAACATTCAGTACTTC
>NA|TRBJ1-2|TRBV18|NA
CASSPLAYSDAYGYTF
TGTGCCAGCTCACCACTAGCTTACAGCGATGCTTATGGCTACACCTTC
>NA|TRBJ1-5|TRBV6-2/TRBV6-3|NA
CASRDSLQPQHF
TGTGCCAGCAGGGACAGTCTCCAGCCCCAGCATTTT
>TRBD1|TRBJ1-6|TRBV27|few
CASSLDVSGRGELHF
TGTGCCAGCAGTTTAGACGTTTCGGGCAGGGGGGAGCTCCACTTT
>NA|TRBJ2-7|TRBV6-2/TRBV6-3|NA
CASSGIRLGEQYF
TGTGCCAGCAGTGGGATCCGATTGGGGGAGCAGTACTTC
>NA|TRBJ2-3|TRBV4-3|few
CASSQEVGTQYF
TGCGCCAGCAGCCAAGAGGTGGGGACGCAGTATTTT
>NA|TRBJ2-2|TRBV7-9|NA
CASPWSPSGELFF
TGTGCCAGCCCGTGGTCCCCTTCCGGGGAGCTGTTTTTT
>NA|TRBJ2-3|TRBV4-1|NA
CASSRTGPGTDTQYF
TGCGCCAGCAGCCGCACAGGTCCAGGTACAGATACGCAGTATTTT
>NA|TRBJ1-1|TRBV18|few
CASSPAPATEAFF
TGTGCCAGCTCACCCGCTCCGGCCACTGAAGCTTTCTTT
>NA|TRBJ2-1|TRBV6-1|many
CASSLAGTETLNEQFF
TGTGCCAGCAGTCTGGCCGGGACCGAAACCTTAAATGAGCAGTTCTTC
>NA|TRBJ2-4|TRBV7-9|NA
CASSPTGTGNIQYF
TGTGCCAGCAGCCCCACCGGGACGGGGAACATTCAGTACTTC
>NA|TRBJ2-4|TRBV11-2|few
CASSPRQAKNIQYF
TGTGCCAGCAGCCCACGACAGGCCAAAAACATTCAGTACTTC
>TRBD2|TRBJ2-3|TRBV6-5|few
CASSYGLAGASSTDTQYF
TGTGCCAGCAGTTACGGCCTAGCGGGGGCATCTAGCACAGATACGCAGTATTTT
>TRBD2|TRBJ2-1|TRBV27|NA
CASSYPTSGWSSYNEQFF
TGTGCCAGCAGTTATCCGACTAGCGGGTGGAGCTCCTACAATGAGCAGTTCTTC
>TRBD2|TRBJ2-1|TRBV4-1|NA
CASSLAALAGNNEQFF
TGCGCCAGCAGCCTTGCGGCGCTAGCGGGGAACAATGAGCAGTTCTTC
>NA|TRBJ1-2|TRBV5-6|few
CASSLGTGLSNYGYTF
TGTGCCAGCAGCTTAGGGACGGGCCTATCTAACTATGGCTACACCTTC
>NA|TRBJ2-2|TRBV6-2/TRBV6-3|NA
CASKARLRNTGELFF
TGTGCCAGCAAGGCGAGATTAAGAAACACCGGGGAGCTGTTTTTT
>NA|TRBJ2-6|TRBV12-3/TRBV12-4|NA
CATRGSGANVLTF
TGTGCCACCAGGGGCTCTGGGGCCAACGTCCTGACTTTC
>NA|TRBJ1-5|TRBV7-9|NA
CASSLFGLGGRNQPQHF
TGTGCCAGCAGCTTATTCGGTCTCGGCGGACGGAATCAGCCCCAGCATTTT
>TRBD2|TRBJ2-5|TRBV12-3/TRBV12-4|few
CASALAGGLQETQYF
TGTGCCAGCGCGTTAGCGGGGGGGCTCCAAGAGACCCAGTACTTC
>TRBD1|TRBJ1-4|TRBV4-1|NA
CASSQDIGTGARNEKLFF
TGCGCCAGCAGCCAAGATATCGGGACAGGGGCGAGAAATGAAAAACTGTTTTTT
>NA|TRBJ2-1|TRBV28|NA
CASSLTIAEQFF
TGTGCCAGCAGTTTGACGATTGCTGAGCAGTTCTTC
>NA|TRBJ1-4|TRBV27|NA
CASSFWGREDEKLFF
TGTGCCAGCAGTTTTTGGGGGCGGGAAGATGAAAAACTGTTTTTT
>NA|TRBJ2-1|TRBV19|NA
CASSIGAVGTYNEQFF
TGTGCCAGTAGTATCGGTGCTGTGGGAACCTACAATGAGCAGTTCTTC
>NA|TRBJ1-5|TRBV20-1|few
CSASAWQSNQPQHF
TGCAGTGCTAGCGCCTGGCAGTCCAATCAGCCCCAGCATTTT
>TRBD1|TRBJ2-2|TRBV24-1|few
CATSPPGGQRDAGELFF
TGTGCCACCAGTCCCCCAGGGGGTCAAAGGGATGCCGGGGAGCTGTTTTTT
>NA|TRBJ1-5|TRBV18|few
CASSPSVRNQPQHF
TGTGCCAGCTCACCGTCCGTTAGGAATCAGCCCCAGCATTTT
>NA|TRBJ1-1|TRBV24-1|NA
CATSDFHSGEAFF
TGTGCCACCAGTGATTTTCACTCCGGAGAAGCTTTCTTT
>TRBD1|TRBJ1-1|TRBV7-2|NA
CASSFMGTGGTEAFF
TGTGCCAGCAGCTTTATGGGGACAGGGGGCACTGAAGCTTTCTTT
>TRBD1|TRBJ2-2|TRBV28|NA
CASSTQGAGAGELFF
TGTGCCAGCAGTACACAGGGGGCCGGAGCCGGGGAGCTGTTTTTT
>NA|TRBJ1-1|TRBV12-3/TRBV12-4|many
CASILWGATEAFF
TGTGCCAGCATCCTGTGGGGGGCGACTGAAGCTTTCTTT
>NA|TRBJ2-6|TRBV7-9|NA
CAIGEAAGANVLTF
TGTGCCATAGGGGAGGCTGCCGGGGCCAACGTCCTGACTTTC
>NA|TRBJ2-5|TRBV7-9|NA
CASSFWDGGEETQYF
TGTGCCAGCAGCTTTTGGGATGGCGGGGAAGAGACCCAGTACTTC
>NA|TRBJ2-3|TRBV20-1|few
CSAPPTWGSLITDTQYF
TGCAGTGCCCCGCCTACGTGGGGCTCCCTGATCACAGATACGCAGTATTTT
>NA|TRBJ1-2|TRBV6-5|few
CASSYSDGSNYGYTF
TGTGCCAGCAGTTACTCGGACGGGAGTAACTATGGCTACACCTTC
>NA|TRBJ2-7|TRBV12-3/TRBV12-4|few
CASSPRQFYEQYF
TGTGCCAGCAGTCCCCGACAGTTCTACGAGCAGTACTTC
>NA|TRBJ2-5|TRBV3-1|NA
CASSQDALVGTQYF
TGTGCCAGCAGCCAAGACGCACTAGTGGGGACCCAGTACTTC
>NA|TRBJ2-1|TRBV6-2/TRBV6-3|few
CASTSRGGTYNEQFF
TGTGCCAGCACTTCCAGGGGGGGAACCTACAATGAGCAGTTCTTC
>TRBD2|TRBJ2-1|TRBV9|NA
CASNPSGVTYNEQFF
TGTGCCAGCAACCCTAGCGGGGTAACGTACAATGAGCAGTTCTTC
>TRBD1|TRBJ2-5|TRBV5-1|NA
CASSVRDRVYRPTQETQYF
TGCGCCAGCAGCGTCCGGGACAGGGTTTATCGACCGACCCAAGAGACCCAGTACTTC
>NA|TRBJ2-3|TRBV7-2|NA
CASSLKQLATDTQYF
TGTGCCAGCAGCTTAAAGCAACTGGCCACAGATACGCAGTATTTT
>NA|TRBJ1-5|TRBV6-2/TRBV6-3|few
CASSQYGEASGAQPQHF
TGTGCCAGCAGTCAGTACGGGGAAGCCTCGGGAGCCCAGCCCCAGCATTTT
>NA|TRBJ2-3|TRBV15|once
CATSRDFGSSTQYF
TGTGCCACCAGCAGAGATTTCGGTTCTTCTACGCAGTATTTT
>NA|TRBJ2-4|TRBV4-1|many
CASSKEERWAGIQYF
TGCGCCAGCAGCAAAGAGGAACGGTGGGCAGGCATTCAGTACTTC
>NA|TRBJ1-2|TRBV20-1|NA
CSAREDTVGGYTF
TGCAGTGCAAGGGAAGACACCGTCGGAGGCTACACCTTC
>NA|TRBJ2-2|TRBV19|NA
CASRRQGSAGELFF
TGTGCCAGTAGGAGGCAGGGTTCGGCCGGGGAGCTGTTTTTT
>TRBD1|TRBJ2-3|TRBV6-1|few
CASPRTGWVTDTQYF
TGTGCCAGCCCTCGGACAGGGTGGGTCACAGATACGCAGTATTTT
>TRBD2|TRBJ2-3|TRBV29-1|NA
CSVPPGLAGGHGTDTQYF
TGCAGCGTCCCCCCGGGACTAGCGGGGGGGCACGGCACAGATACGCAGTATTTT